Following are 30 T cell receptor beta chains from one sample sequenced in a study of blood T cells in healthy people across ages. A second roughly 7 to 11 cycle PCR used barcoded and J-beta primers. MiXCR was run by TCRdb on the 5' RACE reads, yielding one entry per CDR3 protein. The data contain fewer than 950,000 distinct CDR3 sequences, 35% to 40% of them singletons. The sample comprised blood. The receptors derive from a man aged 18 to 29 in good health.

The chain couples TRBV10-3 to TRBJ2-5; possible D gene TRBD2, 6 bases. Looked up from germline, CDR1 is ENHRY and CDR2 is SYGVKD. The CDR3 runs 13 residues. V was shortened by 6 bases and J by 11 bases, with 19 bases between the two germline ends. In DNA, the CDR3 is TGTGCCATCAGCGGGGGAGTGAGCAATGAGCAGTACTTC. Translation gives CAISGGVSNEQYF.

This clonotype has more than one count but fewer than ten. The gene calls are TRBV20-1 and TRBJ2-3; TRBD2 agrees at 10 bases. Germline V CDR1 and CDR2: DFQATT, SNEGSKA (reference sequence). There are 16 residues in the CDR3. After removal of 3 bases from V and 1 base from J, the junction contained 7 bases not matched to a gene. The CDR3 protein is CSARLSGGARTDTQYF. The CDR3, as DNA: TGCAGTGCTAGGCTCAGCGGGGGGGCTCGCACAGATACGCAGTATTTT.

This clonotype was seen a handful of times. The chain is built from TRBV7-9 and TRBJ1-5; D ambiguous. Trimming cost V 3 bases and J 5 bases, with 5 bases left between them. The CDR3 runs 12 residues. CDR1 is SEHNR and CDR2 is FQNEAQ in the germline V gene (reference sequence). CDR3 coding DNA: TGTGCCAGCAGCTTTTTGTATCAGCCCCAGCATTTT. Encoded protein: CASSFLYQPQHF.

In DNA form, the CDR3 reads TGTGCCAACAACATACAAGCGGGGCCAAGCACAGATACGCAGTATTTT. Translation gives CANNIQAGPSTDTQYF. The chain links TRBV7-9 to TRBJ2-3; 7 bases agree with TRBD2. The CDR3 sequence is 16 residues long. Germline loops: CDR1 SEHNR, CDR2 FQNEAQ (reference sequence). V was clipped by 10 bases and J by 0 bases; unmatched bases: 13.

In this sample, this clonotype turned up a few times. This chain connects TRBV7-2 to TRBJ2-1, with 7 bases that match TRBD2. The CDR3 is 14 amino acids. Germline CDR1 is SGHTA and CDR2 is FQGNSA. Losses at the gene ends were 4 bases for V and 5 bases for J; bases not matched to a gene: 5. In nucleotides, the CDR3 is TGTGCCAGCAGCTCAGAAGCGGGGCACAATGAGCAGTTCTTC. Its protein is CASSSEAGHNEQFF.

The V call is TRBV19, the J call TRBJ1-4; 7 bases are shared with TRBD1. Germline V gives CDR1 LNHDA, CDR2 SQIVND (reference sequence). Losses at the gene ends were 7 bases for V and 5 bases for J; bases not matched to a gene: 7. This CDR3 region has 14 residues. CDR3 bases: TGTGCCAGTACCCGAGGGACAGACAATGAAAAACTGTTTTTT. Translating it yields CASTRGTDNEKLFF.

This clonotype occurred a few times. The rearrangement links TRBV4-2 to TRBJ1-2, with a weak D call TRBD1 (5 bases). V was pared by 0 bases and J by 8 bases, with 22 bases between. The CDR3 covers 17 residues. Germline CDR1 LGHNA, CDR2 YNFKEQ. The CDR3 bases are TGTGCCAGCAGCCAAGAAGGGCGGGACCCCAAGACGGGCGGCTACACCTTC. Residues: CASSQEGRDPKTGGYTF.

In its sample, this clonotype was seen a few times. The chain employs TRBV29-1 and TRBJ1-2; 7 bases match TRBD1. V lost 2 bases to trimming and J lost 4 bases; unmatched junction nucleotides: 10. The V gene's germline CDR1 is SQVTM and CDR2 ANQGSEA. The CDR3 contains 15 residues. CDR3 sequence: CSVESTGQFGYGYTF. In nucleotides, the CDR3 is TGCAGCGTTGAATCGACAGGGCAATTCGGCTATGGCTACACCTTC.

As regards this clonotype: Compared with germline, one end of the junction differs, possibly owing to a read error. This chain joins TRBV7-9 and TRBJ2-1; 11 bases are a match to TRBD1. Germline lookup yields CDR1 SEHNR and CDR2 FQNEAQ (reference sequence). The CDR3 is 18 amino acids. CDR3 region: CAGSPHVGTGGILETQFF. The CDR3 DNA reads TGTGCCGGCAGTCCCCACGTCGGGACAGGGGGTATCTTGGAGACCCAGTTCTTC.

This clonotype has only a few counts. The chain joins TRBV20-1 to TRBJ2-5, with D maybe TRBD1 (5 bases). V was shortened by 0 bases and J by 4 bases, with 18 bases between the two germline ends. Germline CDR1 DFQATT, CDR2 SNEGSKA (reference sequence). The CDR3 contains 16 residues. The CDR3 sequence: CSARDPDREFPETQYF. The CDR3, as DNA: TGCAGTGCTAGAGATCCAGACAGAGAGTTCCCAGAGACCCAGTACTTC.

In this sample, this clonotype turned up many times. CDR3 amino acids: CSARVPGANYGYTF. The CDR3, as DNA: TGCAGTGCTAGAGTCCCAGGGGCCAACTATGGCTACACCTTC. The chain links TRBV20-1 to TRBJ1-2; D is possibly TRBD1 (6 bases). Between the trimmed V and J ends, which lost 1 base and 2 bases, there was a span of 11 bases. Germline CDR1 and CDR2: DFQATT and SNEGSKA (reference sequence). The CDR3 contains 14 residues.

The chain is built from TRBV6-5 and TRBJ2-7; weak D call: TRBD1 (5 bases). The CDR3 spans 16 residues. The germline V gene encodes CDR1 MNHEY and CDR2 SVGAGI. Trimming pared 7 bases from V and 10 bases from J, leaving 29 bases between. The CDR3 region is CASNLTEDNLLEIQYF. For the CDR3, the DNA is TGTGCCAGCAATTTGACCGAGGACAACCTTTTAGAGATCCAGTACTTC.

The chain joins TRBV20-1 to TRBJ1-2, with TRBD1 as a possible D gene (6 bases). Trimming took off 6 bases at V and 9 bases at J, with 20 bases between the two ends. Germline values: CDR1 DFQATT, CDR2 SNEGSKA (reference sequence). The CDR3 length is 13 residues. For the CDR3, the DNA is TGCAGTGCCCCCGGGGGGGCGGAACGGAGCTACACCTTC. It translates to CSAPGGAERSYTF.

The J gene is TRBJ1-5, the V gene TRBV7-2; 12 positions match TRBD1. Germline CDR1 reads SGHTA; CDR2 reads FQGNSA. CDR3 length equals 16 residues. V gave up 4 bases and J gave up 3 bases; unmatched junction bases: 4. The CDR3, as DNA: TGTGCCAGCAGCTCTCGGGACAGGGGGCCCAATCAGCCCCAGCATTTT. Its protein is CASSSRDRGPNQPQHF.

A note on this clonotype: This may come from a read error, since a much larger clone is one base off. The rearrangement joins TRBV20-1 to TRBJ2-1; D unresolved. The CDR3 totals 13 residues. The germline CDR1 and CDR2 sequences are DFQATT and SNEGSKA (reference sequence). V lost 3 bases to trimming and J lost 13 bases, with 19 bases between them. CDR3 nucleotides: TGCAGTGCTAGCGTGGGGTCTGTGGAGACCCAGTTCTTC. It specifies CSASVGSVETQFF.

This clonotype occurred many times. The rearrangement joins TRBV4-3 to TRBJ1-4; tentatively, D is TRBD1 (5 bases). The V end lost 0 bases, the J end lost 7 bases, and 12 bases lay between the germline ends. CDR1 is LGHNA, CDR2 YSLEER, per germline. The CDR3 is made up of 15 amino acids. CDR3 amino acids: CASSQDGGSGEKLFF. In nucleotides, the CDR3 is TGCGCCAGCAGCCAAGATGGGGGGTCGGGTGAAAAACTGTTTTTT.

This clonotype was counted only a few times. V is TRBV15 and J is TRBJ1-1; D gene ambiguous. Trimming stripped 0 bases from V and 5 bases from J, with 7 bases between. CDR3 length: 13 residues. Germline CDR1 reads LNHNV; CDR2 reads YYDKDF (reference sequence). This CDR3 reads CATSRDVGTEAFF. The CDR3 bases are TGTGCCACCAGCAGAGATGTGGGGACTGAAGCTTTCTTT.

The sample holds a few counts of this clonotype. The chain is built from TRBV5-1 and TRBJ1-4; 7 nucleotides agree with TRBD1. Germline V gene data show CDR1 as SGHRS and CDR2 as YFSETQ. J was trimmed by 7 bases and V by 4 bases; bases with no gene match: 10. CDR3 length equals 15 residues. Written as DNA, the CDR3 is TGCGCCAGCAGCATCGAGACAGGGATTGCTGAAAAACTGTTTTTT. It codes for CASSIETGIAEKLFF.

This clonotype was counted a few times. One end of the junction varies from germline; a read error may be responsible. The V gene is TRBV7-9, the J gene TRBJ1-1, with TRBD1 matching over 9 bases. Per germline, CDR1 SEHNR and CDR2 FQNEAQ (reference sequence). The CDR3 loop spans 13 amino acids. The chain's CDR3 is CAGRDRADTEAFF. The CDR3 DNA reads as TGTGCCGGCAGGGACAGGGCCGACACTGAAGCTTTCTTT.

V gene TRBV9 combines with J gene TRBJ2-4; no definite D call. The tail of the sequence fits TRBJ2-5 better, so the J call may be wrong. This CDR3 comprises 13 residues. Germline CDR1 SGDLS, CDR2 YYNGEE. The CDR3 spells CASSGLRRETQYF. In DNA form, the CDR3 reads TGTGCCAGCAGCGGGCTCAGGCGAGAGACCCAGTACTTC.

Note on this clonotype: A much larger clone lies one base from this, so it may be a read error. The V and J genes are TRBV27 and TRBJ2-7; D ambiguous. Germline values: CDR1 MNHEY, CDR2 SMNVEV (reference sequence). The CDR3 contains 13 residues. The CDR3 here is CASRGTSSYEQCF. CDR3 in DNA: TGTGCCAGCAGGGGCACCAGCTCCTACGAGCAGTGCTTC.

The J gene is TRBJ2-2, the V gene TRBV4-1; tentative D call: TRBD1 (6 bases). The CDR3 is made up of 17 amino acids. Germline V gene data show CDR1 as MGHRA and CDR2 as YSYEKL. Between the trimmed V and J ends, which lost 4 bases and 3 bases, there was a span of 18 bases. In nucleotides, the CDR3 is TGCGCCAGCAGCCGTACCGGCCAGGGGCTTTACACCGGGGAGCTGTTTTTT. Translated, it gives CASSRTGQGLYTGELFF.

This chain links TRBV15 with TRBJ2-4, with D possibly TRBD1 on 6 matching bases. The CDR3 totals 16 residues. Germline values: CDR1 LNHNV, CDR2 YYDKDF (reference sequence). Trimming took 0 bases from V and 3 from J, leaving 12 bases between them. CDR3 in DNA: TGTGCCACCAGCAGAGATGAGGGGGTAGACAAAAACATTCAGTACTTC. Its translation is CATSRDEGVDKNIQYF. Variable domain in full (rest from reference TRBV15 and TRBJ2-4): DAMVIQNPRYQVTQFGKPVTLSCSQTLNHNVMYWYQQKSSQAPKLLFHYYDKDFNNEADTPDNFQSRRPNTSFCFLDIRSPGLGDTAMYLCATSRDEGVDKNIQYFGAGTRLSVL.

The V and J genes are TRBV28 and TRBJ2-5, with D perhaps matching TRBD2 (6 bases). In germline, CDR1 is MDHEN, CDR2 SYDVKM. With 6 bases removed from V and 3 bases from J, the gap between germline ends came to 17 bases. The CDR3 consists of 15 residues. The CDR3: CASRHHSGLKETQYF. The CDR3 coding sequence is TGTGCCAGCAGGCATCATAGCGGTTTAAAAGAGACCCAGTACTTC.

The sample holds a few counts of this clonotype. The J gene is TRBJ2-1, the V gene TRBV28, with TRBD2 identical over 8 bases. The V segment lost 1 base and the J segment 8 bases; nucleotides outside the gene matches: 13. The CDR3 length is 17 residues. Germline CDR1 and CDR2: MDHEN and SYDVKM. CDR3 DNA: TGTGCCAGCAGTTTATACCCCCAGACTAGCGCAGACGATGAGCAGTTCTTC. Its protein product is CASSLYPQTSADDEQFF.

The J gene is TRBJ2-5, the V gene TRBV4-1; D is perhaps TRBD1 (5 bases). The CDR3 runs to 15 residues. Germline CDR1 is MGHRA and CDR2 is YSYEKL. The germline V and J ends were trimmed by 0 bases and 7 bases, with 15 bases remaining between them. CDR3 nucleotide sequence: TGCGCCAGCAGCCAAGATGGGGCAGGAGTAGGGACCCAGTACTTC. Amino acids: CASSQDGAGVGTQYF.

Points on this clonotype: This could be a read error, since a much larger clone is one nucleotide away. The V and J genes are TRBV14 and TRBJ2-3; D is perhaps TRBD1 or TRBD2 (5 bases each). CDR3 size: 13 residues. Germline V CDR1 and CDR2: SGHDN, FVKESK. The CDR3 nucleotides are TGTGCCGGCAGCCTCGGGACGGCAGATACGCAGTATTTT. The encoded protein is CAGSLGTADTQYF. Full variable domain (outside the CDR3, taken from reference TRBV14 and TRBJ2-3): EAGVTQFPSHSVIEKGQTVTLRCDPISGHDNLYWYRRVMGKEIKFLLHFVKESKQDESGMPNNRFLAERTGGTYSTLKVQPAELEDSGVYFCAGSLGTADTQYFGPGTRLTVL.

This clonotype was counted a few times. The genes are TRBV9 and TRBJ2-1; perhaps TRBD1 as D (6 bases). The CDR3 is 14 amino acids. CDR1 is SGDLS, CDR2 YYNGEE, per germline. The ends were cut back, 8 bases at V and 4 bases at J, with 16 bases in the middle. The CDR3 reads CASKGGGEYNEQFF. The CDR3 bases are TGTGCCAGTAAAGGGGGTGGTGAATACAATGAGCAGTTCTTC.

Turning to this clonotype: This could be a read error, since a much larger clone is one nucleotide away. This chain joins TRBV11-2 and TRBJ2-3, with no clear D. This CDR3 contains 12 residues. Germline V gives CDR1 SGHAT, CDR2 FQNNGV. With 4 bases removed from V and 6 bases from J, the gap between germline ends came to 8 bases. The CDR3 region is CASSSQIDTQYF. The CDR3 DNA is TGTGCCAGCAGCTCCCAGATTGATACGCAGTATTTT.

This rearrangement joins TRBV20-1 to TRBJ1-2; D may be TRBD1 (5 bases). V was clipped by 6 bases and J by 5 bases, with 25 bases between them. This CDR3 has 16 residues. Germline CDR1 and CDR2: DFQATT and SNEGSKA (reference sequence). CDR3 region: CSAAAGRLNVGYGYTF. CDR3 DNA sequence: TGCAGTGCCGCCGCAGGGCGCTTAAACGTTGGGTATGGCTACACCTTC.